This T cell receptor (beta chain) was identified during a study of cytomegalovirus exposure and HLA in healthy donors. Germline CDR1 and CDR2: MNHNY and SVGAGI (reference sequence). CDR3 length equals 14 residues. With 4 bases removed from V and 1 base from J, the gap between germline ends came to 8 bases. The PCR made use of 60 Vbeta and 13 Jbeta primers. Clones were read by immunoSEQ multiplex PCR, and TCRdb kept only the in-frame ones, dropping some. The sample records over 100,000 clones, approximately 72% being singletons. Material for sequencing was PBMCs. This sequence joins TRBV6-6 and TRBJ2-1, with D possibly being TRBD2 (5 bases). This TCR was sampled from a man younger than 35 in good health and CMV-seronegative. CDR3 loop: CASSLWESYNEQFF. Written as DNA, the CDR3 is TGTGCCAGCAGTTTGTGGGAGTCCTACAATGAGCAGTTCTTC.